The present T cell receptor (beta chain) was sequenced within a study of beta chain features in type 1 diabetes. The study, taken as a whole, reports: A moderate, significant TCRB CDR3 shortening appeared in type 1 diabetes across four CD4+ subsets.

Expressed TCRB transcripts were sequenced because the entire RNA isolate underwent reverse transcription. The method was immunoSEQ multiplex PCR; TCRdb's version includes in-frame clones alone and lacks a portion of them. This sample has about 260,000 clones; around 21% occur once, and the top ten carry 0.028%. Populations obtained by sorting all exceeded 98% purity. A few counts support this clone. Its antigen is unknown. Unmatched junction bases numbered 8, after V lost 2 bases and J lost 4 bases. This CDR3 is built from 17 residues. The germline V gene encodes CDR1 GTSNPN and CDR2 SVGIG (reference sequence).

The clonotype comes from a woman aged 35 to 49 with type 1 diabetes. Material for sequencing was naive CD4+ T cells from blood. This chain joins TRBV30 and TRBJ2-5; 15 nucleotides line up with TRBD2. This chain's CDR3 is CAWSPGLAGGSGETQYF. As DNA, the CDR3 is TGTGCCTGGAGTCCGGGACTAGCGGGAGGATCTGGAGAGACCCAGTACTTC.